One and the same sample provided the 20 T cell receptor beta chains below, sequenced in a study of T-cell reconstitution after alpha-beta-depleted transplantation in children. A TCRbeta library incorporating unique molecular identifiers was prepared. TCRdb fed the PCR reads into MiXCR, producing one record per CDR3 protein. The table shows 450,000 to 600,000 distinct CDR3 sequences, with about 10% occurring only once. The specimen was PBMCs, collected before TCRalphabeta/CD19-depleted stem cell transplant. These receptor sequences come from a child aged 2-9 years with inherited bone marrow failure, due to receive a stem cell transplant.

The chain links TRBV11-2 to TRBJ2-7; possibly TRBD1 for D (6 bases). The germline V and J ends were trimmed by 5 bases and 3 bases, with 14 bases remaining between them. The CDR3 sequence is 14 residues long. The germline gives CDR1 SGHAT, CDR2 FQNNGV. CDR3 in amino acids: CASSHGAGDYEQYF. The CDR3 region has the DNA TGTGCCAGCAGCCATGGGGCAGGGGACTACGAGCAGTACTTC.

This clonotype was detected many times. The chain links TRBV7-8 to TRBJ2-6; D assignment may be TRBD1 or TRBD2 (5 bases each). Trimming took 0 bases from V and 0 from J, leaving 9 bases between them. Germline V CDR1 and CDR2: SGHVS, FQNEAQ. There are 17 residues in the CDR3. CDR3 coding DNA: TGTGCCAGCAGCTTAGCGTTAGGGACCTCTGGGGCCAACGTCCTGACTTTC. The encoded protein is CASSLALGTSGANVLTF.

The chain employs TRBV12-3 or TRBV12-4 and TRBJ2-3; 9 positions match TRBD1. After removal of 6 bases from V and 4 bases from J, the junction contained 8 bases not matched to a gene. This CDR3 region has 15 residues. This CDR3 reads CASSYTGTGPDTQYF. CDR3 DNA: TGTGCCAGCAGCTACACCGGGACAGGGCCAGATACGCAGTATTTT.

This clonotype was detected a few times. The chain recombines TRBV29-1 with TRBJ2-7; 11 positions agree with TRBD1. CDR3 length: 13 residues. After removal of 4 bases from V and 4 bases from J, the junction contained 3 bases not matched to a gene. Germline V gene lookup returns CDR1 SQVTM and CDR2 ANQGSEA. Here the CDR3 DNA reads TGCAGCGTTGTGTGGGACAGGGGGTACGAGCAGTACTTC. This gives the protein CSVVWDRGYEQYF.

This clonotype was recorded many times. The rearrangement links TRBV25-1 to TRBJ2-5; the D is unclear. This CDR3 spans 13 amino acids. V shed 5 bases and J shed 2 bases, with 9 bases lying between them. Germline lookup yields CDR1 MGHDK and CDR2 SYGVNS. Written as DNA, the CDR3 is TGTGCCAGCAGTCGGCCGGCTCAAGAGACCCAGTACTTC. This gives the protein CASSRPAQETQYF.

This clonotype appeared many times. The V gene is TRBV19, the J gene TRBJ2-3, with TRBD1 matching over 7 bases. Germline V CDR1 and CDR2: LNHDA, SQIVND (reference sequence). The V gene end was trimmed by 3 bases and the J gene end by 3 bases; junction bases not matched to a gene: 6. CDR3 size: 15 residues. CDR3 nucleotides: TGTGCCAGTAGTATCCCCGACAGGGATACAGATACGCAGTATTTT. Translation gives CASSIPDRDTDTQYF.

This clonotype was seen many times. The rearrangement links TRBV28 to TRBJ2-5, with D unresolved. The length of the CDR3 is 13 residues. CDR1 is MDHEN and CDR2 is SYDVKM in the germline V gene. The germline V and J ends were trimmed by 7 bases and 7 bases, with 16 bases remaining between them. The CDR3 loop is CASNNVNVGTQYF. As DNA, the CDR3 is TGTGCCAGCAACAACGTGAATGTAGGGACCCAGTACTTC.

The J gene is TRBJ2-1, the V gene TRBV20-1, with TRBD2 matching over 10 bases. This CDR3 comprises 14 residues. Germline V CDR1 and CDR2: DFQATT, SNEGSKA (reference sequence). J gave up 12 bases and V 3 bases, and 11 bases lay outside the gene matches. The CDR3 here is CSASSGTSVRGQFF. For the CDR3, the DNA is TGCAGTGCTAGTTCAGGGACTAGCGTCCGGGGGCAGTTCTTC.

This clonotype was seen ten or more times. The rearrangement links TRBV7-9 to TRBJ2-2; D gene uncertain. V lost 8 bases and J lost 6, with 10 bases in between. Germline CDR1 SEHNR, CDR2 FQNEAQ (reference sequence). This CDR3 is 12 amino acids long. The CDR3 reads CASPRDSGELFF. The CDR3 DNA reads TGTGCCAGCCCCCGAGACTCCGGGGAGCTGTTTTTT.

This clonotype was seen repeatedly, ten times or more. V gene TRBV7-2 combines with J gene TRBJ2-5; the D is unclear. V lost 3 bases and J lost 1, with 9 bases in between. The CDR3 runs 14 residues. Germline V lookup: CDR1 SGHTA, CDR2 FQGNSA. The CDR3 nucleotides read TGTGCCAGCAGCTTTCCATGGGGCCAAGAGACCCAGTACTTC. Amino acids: CASSFPWGQETQYF.

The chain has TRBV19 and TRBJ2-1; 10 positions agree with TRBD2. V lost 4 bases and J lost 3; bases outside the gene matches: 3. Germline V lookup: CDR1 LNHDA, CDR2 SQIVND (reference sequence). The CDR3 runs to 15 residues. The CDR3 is CASSTGLAIYNEQFF. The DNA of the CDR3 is TGTGCCAGTAGTACGGGACTAGCGATCTACAATGAGCAGTTCTTC.

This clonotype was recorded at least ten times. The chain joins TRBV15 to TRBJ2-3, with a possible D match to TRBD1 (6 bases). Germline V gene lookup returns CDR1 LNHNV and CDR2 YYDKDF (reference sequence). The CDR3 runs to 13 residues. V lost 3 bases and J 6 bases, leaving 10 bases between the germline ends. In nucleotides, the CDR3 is TGTGCCACCAGCAGGGGGGCGCCGGATACGCAGTATTTT. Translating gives CATSRGAPDTQYF. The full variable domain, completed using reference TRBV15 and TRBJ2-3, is DAMVIQNPRYQVTQFGKPVTLSCSQTLNHNVMYWYQQKSSQAPKLLFHYYDKDFNNEADTPDNFQSRRPNTSFCFLDIRSPGLGDTAMYLCATSRGAPDTQYFGPGTRLTVL.

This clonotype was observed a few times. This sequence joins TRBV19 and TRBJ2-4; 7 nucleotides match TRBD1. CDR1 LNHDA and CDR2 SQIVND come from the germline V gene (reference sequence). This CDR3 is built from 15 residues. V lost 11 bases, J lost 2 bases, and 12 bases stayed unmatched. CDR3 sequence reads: CACSTGILTKNIQYF. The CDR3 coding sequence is TGTGCCTGTTCGACAGGGATTCTAACCAAAAACATTCAGTACTTC.

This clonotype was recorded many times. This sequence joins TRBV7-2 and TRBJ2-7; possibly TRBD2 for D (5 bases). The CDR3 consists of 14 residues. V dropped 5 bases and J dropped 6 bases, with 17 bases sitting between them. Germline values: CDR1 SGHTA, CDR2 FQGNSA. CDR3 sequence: CASSVRLSRGEQYF. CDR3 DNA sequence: TGTGCCAGCAGCGTCCGACTCTCTCGGGGCGAGCAGTACTTC.

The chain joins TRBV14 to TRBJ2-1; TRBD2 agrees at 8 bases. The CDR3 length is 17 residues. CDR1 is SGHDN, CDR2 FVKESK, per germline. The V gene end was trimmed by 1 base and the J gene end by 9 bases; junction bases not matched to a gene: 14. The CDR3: CASSQAPDASREGEQFF. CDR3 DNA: TGTGCCAGCAGCCAAGCGCCGGATGCGTCACGGGAGGGTGAGCAGTTCTTC.

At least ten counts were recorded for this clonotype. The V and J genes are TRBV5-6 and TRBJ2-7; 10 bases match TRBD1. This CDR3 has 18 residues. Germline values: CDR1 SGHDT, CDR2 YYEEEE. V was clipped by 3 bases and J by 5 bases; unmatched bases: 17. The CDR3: CASSWEPGQGYPPDEQYF. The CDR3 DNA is TGTGCCAGCAGCTGGGAACCGGGACAGGGGTATCCCCCCGACGAGCAGTACTTC.

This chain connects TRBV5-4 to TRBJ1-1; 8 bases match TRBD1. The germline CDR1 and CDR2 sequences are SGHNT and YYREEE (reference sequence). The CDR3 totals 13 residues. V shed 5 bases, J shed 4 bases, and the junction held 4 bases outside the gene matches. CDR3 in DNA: TGTGCCAGCAGGGACAGGGTGAGCACTGAAGCTTTCTTT. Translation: CASRDRVSTEAFF.

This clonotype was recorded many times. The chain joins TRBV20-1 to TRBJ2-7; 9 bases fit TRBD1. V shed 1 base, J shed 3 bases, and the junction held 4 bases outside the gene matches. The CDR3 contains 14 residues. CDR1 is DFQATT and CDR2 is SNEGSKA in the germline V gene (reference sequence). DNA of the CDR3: TGCAGTGCTAGAGCCGGGACAGGGTACTACGAGCAGTACTTC. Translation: CSARAGTGYYEQYF.

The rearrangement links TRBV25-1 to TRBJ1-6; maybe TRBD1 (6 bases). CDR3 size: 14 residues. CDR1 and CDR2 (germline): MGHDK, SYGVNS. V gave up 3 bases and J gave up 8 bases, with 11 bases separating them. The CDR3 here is CASSDMGGYSPLHF. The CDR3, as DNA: TGTGCCAGCAGTGATATGGGGGGCTATTCACCCCTCCACTTT.

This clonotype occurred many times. CDR3 sequence reads: CASSLTLAGVGEQYF. The DNA of the CDR3 is TGTGCCAGCAGTTTAACCCTAGCGGGAGTTGGAGAGCAGTACTTC. The rearrangement joins TRBV27 to TRBJ2-7; TRBD2 matches at 10 bases. V shed 2 bases, J shed 7 bases, and the junction held 8 bases outside the gene matches. Germline V gene sequence: CDR1 MNHEY, CDR2 SMNVEV (reference sequence). The CDR3 is 15 amino acids.